This paragraph reports one TCR beta chain. As yet, its antigen is unknown. This sample is part of a study of shared clonotypes between healthy human individuals. Study-wide results and limits: Naive subsets typically showed greater estimated richness than memory subsets.

Method: immunoSEQ multiplex PCR; TCRdb's copy keeps in-frame clones and lacks some. This table has roughly 2,300,000 clones, about nine tenths appearing once. None of the donors, who were healthy HIV-negative adults, had recently had acute infections or vaccinations. All of the donors resided in Nashville, Tennessee, and each was a Caucasian adult. V was shortened by 1 base and J by 0 bases, with 9 bases between the two germline ends. The CDR3 extends over 15 amino acids. Germline V gene lookup returns CDR1 SGHAT and CDR2 FQNNGV. Sequenced material: naive CD4+ T cells from PBMCs. Regarding subset: CD45RA+ positively selected. The gene calls are TRBV11-2 and TRBJ2-5, with unresolved D. This TCR was sampled from a man in his late teens or twenties in good health. Some clones in this sample may be carry-over from other donors' samples. The CDR3 spells CASSLGGGYQETQYF. CDR3 bases: TGTGCCAGCAGCTTAGGGGGTGGGTACCAAGAGACCCAGTACTTC. The full variable domain, its missing parts supplied by reference TRBV11-2 and TRBJ2-5, is EAGVAQSPRYKIIEKRQSVAFWCNPISGHATLYWYQQILGQGPKLLIQFQNNGVVDDSQLPKDRFSAERLKGVDSTLKIQPAKLEDSAVYLCASSLGGGYQETQYFGPGTRLLVL.